Following are 2 T cell receptor beta chains from one sample sequenced in a study of shared clonotypes between healthy human individuals. Libraries were prepared by immunoSEQ multiplex PCR; TCRdb keeps only in-frame clonotypes and omits some of them. The sample records some 2 million clones, roughly 94% being singletons. Specimen: naive CD4+ T cells sorted from blood. Subset noted: CD45RA+ positively selected. The receptors derive from a man aged 18 to 29 in good health.

V and J are TRBV9 and TRBJ1-3; D is perhaps TRBD1 (5 bases). This CDR3 contains 16 residues. V was cut by 0 bases and J by 7 bases, with 17 bases left in between. Germline loops: CDR1 SGDLS, CDR2 YYNGEE. The CDR3 sequence is CASSVASGTPTNTIYF. The DNA of the CDR3 is TGTGCCAGCAGCGTAGCGTCCGGGACTCCAACTAACACCATATATTTT.

The chain recombines TRBV28 with TRBJ1-5; D ambiguous. Germline V CDR1 and CDR2: MDHEN, SYDVKM. The length of the CDR3 is 17 residues. V was shortened by 5 bases and J by 6 bases, with 23 bases between the two germline ends. In DNA form, the CDR3 reads TGTGCCAGCAGTCCACAAAGGTGCAGCACCAAGGGTCAGCCCCAGCATTTT. Residues: CASSPQRCSTKGQPQHF.